This entry describes one TCR beta chain. Measured with immunoSEQ multiplex PCR; TCRdb has only the in-frame clones, and not every one. The data contain a few hundred thousand clones, about 90% of them seen just once; the ten biggest clones take up over 0.8%. Residents of around 24 US areas, aged about 18 to 95 years, made up the participants. The sample originates from a study of blood T cell repertoires in COVID-19. Study in general: PBMCs, B-cell-depleted T cells, or T cells were the source of the cDNA or gDNA that made up the material.

The receptor comes from a woman in her twenties or thirties who had recovered from COVID-19. The specimen sequenced was PBMCs or T cells enriched from blood (not recorded which).

DNA for the CDR3: TGTGCCTGGAGGCGACAGGGGGGCTTCAACGAGCAGTACTTC. As protein: CAWRRQGGFNEQYF. The rearrangement links TRBV30 to TRBJ2-7, with 9 bases that match TRBD1. This CDR3 has 14 residues. From germline, CDR1 is GTSNPN and CDR2 SVGIG (reference sequence). With V trimmed by 3 bases and J by 5 bases, 8 bases remained unmatched.